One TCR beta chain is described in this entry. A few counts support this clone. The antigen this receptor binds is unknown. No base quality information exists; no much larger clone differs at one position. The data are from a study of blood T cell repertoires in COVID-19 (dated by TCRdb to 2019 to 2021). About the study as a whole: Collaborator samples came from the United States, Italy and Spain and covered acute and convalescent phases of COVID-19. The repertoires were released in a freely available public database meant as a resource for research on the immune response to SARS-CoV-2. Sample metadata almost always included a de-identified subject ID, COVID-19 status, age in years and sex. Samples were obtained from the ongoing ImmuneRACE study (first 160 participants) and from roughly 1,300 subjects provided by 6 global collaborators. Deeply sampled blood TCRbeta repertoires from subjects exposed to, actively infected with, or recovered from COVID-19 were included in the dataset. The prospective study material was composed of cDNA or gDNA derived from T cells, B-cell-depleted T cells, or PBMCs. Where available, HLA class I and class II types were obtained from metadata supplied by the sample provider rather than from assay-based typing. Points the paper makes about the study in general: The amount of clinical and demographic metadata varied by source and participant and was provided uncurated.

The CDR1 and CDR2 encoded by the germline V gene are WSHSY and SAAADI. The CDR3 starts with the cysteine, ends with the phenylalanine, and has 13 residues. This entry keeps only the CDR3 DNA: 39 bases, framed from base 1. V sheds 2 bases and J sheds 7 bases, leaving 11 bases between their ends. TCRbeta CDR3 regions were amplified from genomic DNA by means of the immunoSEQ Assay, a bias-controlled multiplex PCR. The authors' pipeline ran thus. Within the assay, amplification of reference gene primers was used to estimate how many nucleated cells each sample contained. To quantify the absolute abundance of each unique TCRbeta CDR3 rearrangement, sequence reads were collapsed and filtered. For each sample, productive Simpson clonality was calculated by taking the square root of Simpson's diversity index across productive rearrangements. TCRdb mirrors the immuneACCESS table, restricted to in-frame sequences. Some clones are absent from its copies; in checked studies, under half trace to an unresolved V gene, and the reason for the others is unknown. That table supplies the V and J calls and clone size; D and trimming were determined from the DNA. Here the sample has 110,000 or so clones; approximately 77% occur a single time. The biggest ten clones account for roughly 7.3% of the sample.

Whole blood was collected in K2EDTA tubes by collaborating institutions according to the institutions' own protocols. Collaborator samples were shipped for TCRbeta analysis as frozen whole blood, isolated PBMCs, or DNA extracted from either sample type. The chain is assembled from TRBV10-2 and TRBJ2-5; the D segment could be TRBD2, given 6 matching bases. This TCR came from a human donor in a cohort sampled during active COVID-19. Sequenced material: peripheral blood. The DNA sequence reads TGCGCCAGCAGTGAGCCCGAGGAGGGGACCCAGTACTTC. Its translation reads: CASSEPEEGTQYF.